Given below is one T cell receptor beta chain in context. Authors' data handling: Amplification from reference gene primers served as the basis for estimated nucleated cell counts. The data were produced by immunoSEQ multiplex PCR, yet TCRdb's version contains in-frame clones alone and is incomplete. V and J calls and clone size follow that table, whereas D and trimming were derived from the DNA. This table has more than 80,000 clones, more than 70% appearing once. The sample is drawn from a study of blood T cell repertoires in COVID-19. Study-wide background: Acute and convalescent COVID-19 specimens originated in the United States, Italy and Spain. In each case, the material was cDNA or gDNA derived from T cells, B-cell-depleted T cells, or PBMCs.

The V end lost 4 bases, the J end lost 0 bases, and 19 bases lay between the germline ends. The CDR3 is made up of 19 amino acids. Germline CDR1 is MDHEN and CDR2 is SYDVKM. V usage is TRBV28 and J usage is TRBJ2-6, with a weak D call TRBD2 (6 bases). This clonotype originated in a middle-aged man with active COVID-19. The sample was peripheral blood. The CDR3, as DNA: TGTGCCAGCAGTTCGCGGGGCCTCTACTCGCGCTCTGGGGCCAACGTCCTGACTTTC. Its translation is CASSSRGLYSRSGANVLTF.